What follows are 22 T cell receptor beta chains derived from one specimen sequenced in a study of cytomegalovirus exposure and HLA in healthy donors. The PCR contained 60 Vbeta and 13 Jbeta primers. Profiling relied on immunoSEQ multiplex PCR, and the TCRdb table lists in-frame clones only, not all of them. The sample totals around 100,000 clones. The specimen sequenced was PBMCs. These receptors were collected from a man aged 40-55 years in good health and CMV-seronegative.

The V and J genes are TRBV13 and TRBJ1-1, with D hard to call. This CDR3 contains 16 residues. Germline CDR1 PRHDT, CDR2 FYEKMQ (reference sequence). The V end lost 2 bases, the J end lost 5 bases, and 18 bases lay between the germline ends. CDR3 bases: TGTGCCAGCAGCTTAAACCCCTGGGGAGTTAATACTGAAGCTTTCTTT. Amino acid sequence: CASSLNPWGVNTEAFF.

The chain joins TRBV27 to TRBJ1-2, with TRBD1 as a possible D gene (6 bases). Germline V CDR1 and CDR2: MNHEY, SMNVEV (reference sequence). Trimming removed 8 bases from V and 4 bases from J, with 11 bases in between. The CDR3 runs 12 residues. The CDR3 sequence is CASGQHGYGYTF. The DNA of the CDR3 is TGTGCCAGCGGACAGCATGGCTATGGCTACACCTTC.

The rearrangement links TRBV7-9 to TRBJ1-2, with D maybe TRBD1 (5 bases). Germline V CDR1 and CDR2: SEHNR, FQNEAQ (reference sequence). This CDR3 has 13 residues. The V and J ends lost 5 bases and 4 bases respectively, with 11 bases between them. Here the CDR3 reads CASSITGFYGYTF. The DNA for the CDR3 is TGTGCCAGCAGCATTACAGGATTCTATGGCTACACCTTC.

The J gene is TRBJ1-6, the V gene TRBV7-9; D is perhaps TRBD1 (6 bases). This CDR3 contains 17 residues. The V gene lost 5 bases and the J gene lost 5 bases, with 19 bases spanning the gap. Germline V gives CDR1 SEHNR, CDR2 FQNEAQ (reference sequence). The DNA for the CDR3 is TGTGCCAGCAGCGACACGGGGGGGCATGGTAATAATTCACCCCTCCACTTT. It encodes CASSDTGGHGNNSPLHF.

The chain combines TRBV6-1 with TRBJ1-6; 7 bases map to TRBD1. The CDR3 spans 15 residues. Germline CDR1 MNHNS, CDR2 SASEGT. Trimming cost V 8 bases and J 10 bases; bases outside gene matches: 14. CDR3 region: CASSGQRGKRSPLHF. CDR3 nucleotides: TGTGCCAGCTCGGGACAGAGGGGGAAAAGATCACCCCTCCACTTT.

V and J are TRBV28 and TRBJ2-7; 10 bases fit TRBD2. Germline assignment: CDR1 MDHEN and CDR2 SYDVKM. Germline trimming cut 7 bases from V and 5 bases from J; bases unmatched to any gene: 11. This CDR3 has 15 amino acids. As DNA, the CDR3 is TGTGCCAGCACCGACGGTCTAGCGGGAGCTGACGAGCAGTACTTC. Its protein is CASTDGLAGADEQYF.

The V call is TRBV6-5, the J call TRBJ2-7, with 9 bases aligning to TRBD1. CDR1 MNHEY and CDR2 SVGAGI come from the germline V gene. Trimming cost V 5 bases and J 1 base; bases outside gene matches: 3. The CDR3 runs 14 residues. In DNA form, the CDR3 reads TGTGCCAGCAGTCCGGGACAGGGATCCTACGAGCAGTACTTC. Its protein is CASSPGQGSYEQYF.

V gene TRBV27 combines with J gene TRBJ2-3; TRBD1 aligns across 7 bases. This CDR3 is 14 amino acids long. The junction had 5 bases not matched to a gene; V was cut back by 6 bases and J by 2 bases. Looked up from germline, CDR1 is MNHEY and CDR2 is SMNVEV (reference sequence). CDR3: CASRKGQYTDTQYF. DNA of the CDR3: TGTGCCAGCAGAAAGGGACAGTACACAGATACGCAGTATTTT.

The V and J genes are TRBV13 and TRBJ1-2; TRBD1 agrees at 7 bases. This CDR3 is 13 amino acids long. With V trimmed by 4 bases and J by 4 bases, 3 bases remained unmatched. Looked up from germline, CDR1 is PRHDT and CDR2 is FYEKMQ (reference sequence). The CDR3 sequence is CASSSDRSYGYTF. DNA for the CDR3: TGTGCCAGCAGCTCGGACAGGAGCTATGGCTACACCTTC.

This chain links TRBV2 with TRBJ2-1; D possibly corresponds to TRBD1 (8 bases). Trimming left V 2 bases short and J 0 bases short, with 17 bases between. The CDR3 is 18 amino acids. Germline lookup yields CDR1 SNHLY and CDR2 FYNNEI. The CDR3 DNA reads TGTGCCAGCAGTGAATTTTTAAGCGGGACAGGCTCCTACAATGAGCAGTTCTTC. Encoded protein: CASSEFLSGTGSYNEQFF. The full variable domain, with the rest looked up from reference TRBV2 and TRBJ2-1, is EPEVTQTPSHQVTQMGQEVILRCVPISNHLYFYWYRQILGQKVEFLVSFYNNEISEKSEIFDDQFSVERPDGSNFTLKIRSTKLEDSAMYFCASSEFLSGTGSYNEQFFGPGTRLTVL.

V and J are TRBV5-4 and TRBJ2-7; D is unclear. The germline V and J ends were trimmed by 4 bases and 1 base, with 12 bases remaining between them. Germline CDR1 reads SGHNT; CDR2 reads YYREEE (reference sequence). The CDR3 covers 14 residues. CDR3 sequence (DNA): TGTGCCAGCAGCCGAACAGCAGAGTCCTACGAGCAGTACTTC. This gives the protein CASSRTAESYEQYF.

The V call is TRBV19, the J call TRBJ2-2, with 7 bases fitting TRBD2. This CDR3 contains 15 residues. J was trimmed by 6 bases and V by 5 bases; bases with no gene match: 9. Germline V lookup: CDR1 LNHDA, CDR2 SQIVND (reference sequence). The CDR3, as DNA: TGTGCCAGTAGTCCTCTAGGACTAGGCTCCGGGGAGCTGTTTTTT. As protein: CASSPLGLGSGELFF.

The rearrangement joins TRBV6-5 to TRBJ2-7; D uncertain. CDR1 and CDR2 (germline): MNHEY, SVGAGI. This CDR3 contains 15 residues. V lost 2 bases and J lost 4, with 15 bases in between. CDR3 residues: CASSYAAESRYEQYF. The CDR3 DNA sequence: TGTGCCAGCAGTTACGCGGCCGAATCTAGATACGAGCAGTACTTC.

The chain couples TRBV6-6 to TRBJ1-4, with 10 nucleotides matching TRBD1. V lost 4 bases and J lost 6; bases outside the gene matches: 2. Germline values: CDR1 MNHNY, CDR2 SVGAGI (reference sequence). The CDR3 totals 14 residues. The CDR3 region has the DNA TGTGCCAGCAGTTCCGGGACAGGGGATGAAAAACTGTTTTTT. This gives the protein CASSSGTGDEKLFF.

The chain uses TRBV19 and TRBJ2-1; 9 bases are shared with TRBD1. V gave up 3 bases and J gave up 9 bases; unmatched junction bases: 6. The length of the CDR3 is 14 residues. Per the germline V gene, CDR1 is LNHDA and CDR2 is SQIVND (reference sequence). The CDR3 sequence is CASSMFGQGSEQFF. CDR3 coding DNA: TGTGCCAGTAGTATGTTTGGACAGGGGTCTGAGCAGTTCTTC.

The chain recombines TRBV9 with TRBJ2-1, with 9 bases that match TRBD2. The trim removed 2 bases at V and 0 bases at J, leaving 0 bases unmatched. Germline V gene lookup returns CDR1 SGDLS and CDR2 YYNGEE. The length of the CDR3 is 15 residues. For the CDR3, the DNA is TGTGCCAGCAGCGTTAGCGGGAGCTCCTACAATGAGCAGTTCTTC. It translates to CASSVSGSSYNEQFF.

This chain uses TRBV6-6 with TRBJ1-4; D perhaps matches TRBD1 (5 bases). The CDR3 consists of 14 residues. Germline V CDR1 and CDR2: MNHNY, SVGAGI (reference sequence). Trimming stripped 6 bases from V and 5 bases from J, with 13 bases between. The CDR3 nucleotides are TGTGCCAGCAGCCGAAGACAGCACAATGAAAAACTGTTTTTT. Amino acid sequence: CASSRRQHNEKLFF.

This chain connects TRBV9 to TRBJ1-4; 9 bases agree with TRBD1. The germline CDR1 and CDR2 sequences are SGDLS and YYNGEE. The CDR3 has 15 residues. V was pared by 1 base and J by 6 bases, with 4 bases of the junction left unmatched. As DNA, the CDR3 is TGTGCCAGCAGCGTAACAGGGGGCGTAGATGAAAAACTGTTTTTT. Its translation is CASSVTGGVDEKLFF.

This sequence joins TRBV11-2 and TRBJ1-3; no firm D call. CDR3 length equals 12 residues. Germline V gene sequence: CDR1 SGHAT, CDR2 FQNNGV. Trimming took off 6 bases at V and 4 bases at J, with 7 bases between the two ends. The CDR3 DNA reads as TGTGCCAGCAGATCTCCGGGAAACACCATATATTTT. Translated, it gives CASRSPGNTIYF. Together with reference TRBV11-2 and TRBJ1-3, the CDR3 gives the full variable domain: EAGVAQSPRYKIIEKRQSVAFWCNPISGHATLYWYQQILGQGPKLLIQFQNNGVVDDSQLPKDRFSAERLKGVDSTLKIQPAKLEDSAVYLCASRSPGNTIYFGEGSWLTVV.

This chain joins TRBV29-1 and TRBJ1-1; possibly TRBD1 for D (6 bases). Germline V lookup: CDR1 SQVTM, CDR2 ANQGSEA. The CDR3 contains 13 residues. The V end was cut by 0 bases, the J end by 6 bases, with 11 bases between. CDR3 sequence (DNA): TGCAGCGTTGAAGACGACAGGTCGGCTGAAGCTTTCTTT. As protein: CSVEDDRSAEAFF.

This chain joins TRBV27 and TRBJ1-1, with D perhaps TRBD1 (5 bases). Germline V gene lookup returns CDR1 MNHEY and CDR2 SMNVEV (reference sequence). The CDR3 extends over 12 amino acids. Trimming removed 8 bases at V and 4 bases at J, with 11 bases between. CDR3 in DNA: TGTGCCAGCGGTGGACAATCCACTGAAGCTTTCTTT. This encodes CASGGQSTEAFF.

The chain employs TRBV6-6 and TRBJ1-1; TRBD1 aligns across 7 bases. Germline CDR1 reads MNHNY; CDR2 reads SVGAGI (reference sequence). CDR3 length: 13 residues. V was pared by 8 bases and J by 2 bases, with 5 bases of the junction left unmatched. CDR3 DNA sequence: TGTGCCAGCCTGGGACAGCTTAACACTGAAGCTTTCTTT. Protein: CASLGQLNTEAFF.